The clone carrying this T cell receptor (beta chain) has only a few counts. Its antigen remains unknown. HTBI primers from iRepertoire and Arm-PCR of CDR3 regions yielded the TCR beta libraries. TCRdb reprocessed the multiplex PCR reads with MiXCR, giving one entry per CDR3 protein. Of roughly 530,000 distinct CDR3 sequences listed, 15% to 20% are singletons. This entry comes from a study of regulatory T cells in long-lasting Graves disease. Broader study findings: Newly diagnosed Graves' patients exceeded persistent ones in TCR diversity. New patients shared fewer public clonotypes (approximately 970) than persistent patients did (approximately 2,700).

Time point described: newly diagnosed GD, antithyroid drugs for less than 3 months. PBMCs provided the RNA from which the TCR library was made. These same data were also listed under a study on T cells in Graves' hyperthyroidism and ophthalmopathy. Per that paper: Those patients with uncontrolled infection, other autoimmune disease, pregnancy or lactation were excluded.

The sample here was peripheral blood mononuclear cells (PBMCs), taken at new diagnosis, from a patient treated with antithyroid drugs. The clonotype comes from a woman aged 35 to 60 with Graves disease.

CDR3 nucleotides: TGTGCCTGGAGTAGGACCGCTCCGAACACCGGGGAGCTGTTTTTT. Its protein is CAWSRTAPNTGELFF. V is TRBV30 and J is TRBJ2-2; no reliable D call. The germline gives CDR1 GTSNPN, CDR2 SVGIG (reference sequence). CDR3 length equals 15 residues. The ends were cut back, 2 bases at V and 0 bases at J, with 10 bases in the middle.